Listed below are T cell receptor beta chains from one sample, sequenced in a study of regulatory T cells in long-lasting Graves disease. Each CDR3 protein is one row after TCRdb ran MiXCR on the multiplex PCR reads. The sample shows a few hundred thousand distinct CDR3 sequences, approximately 20% of them seen only once. The same data also contributed to another study, on T cells in Graves' hyperthyroidism and ophthalmopathy.

Sample: peripheral blood mononuclear cells (PBMCs), taken at new diagnosis, from a patient treated with antithyroid drugs. The receptors stem from a woman younger than 45 with Graves disease. Both conserved end residues are part of each CDR3. D genes are given only for firm matches. Expanded clones get a size class; other rows say once, few or many, or leave the size out.

TRBV28	TRBJ2-1	-	TRBD1	14	TGTGCCAGCAGACAGCGGGACAGGGGCCATGAGCAGTTCTTC	CASRQRDRGHEQFF
TRBV5-1	TRBJ2-2	many	-	15	TGCGCCAGCAGCTTAAGCTGGGGGCCCACCGGGGAGCTGTTTTTT	CASSLSWGPTGELFF
TRBV13	TRBJ2-3	few	TRBD2	15	TGTGCCAGCAGCGACCCTAGCGGGGGGCAAGATACGCAGTATTTT	CASSDPSGGQDTQYF
TRBV12-3/TRBV12-4	TRBJ1-1	many	TRBD1	13	TGTGCCAGCCTTCGACAGGGGCTCACTGAAGCTTTCTTT	CASLRQGLTEAFF
TRBV11-2	TRBJ2-5	-	TRBD2	15	TGTGCCAGCAGCTTGTTAGGCGGGGGGGCCGAGACCCAGTACTTC	CASSLLGGGAETQYF
TRBV28	TRBJ2-3	-	-	17	TGTGCCAGCAGTACGCCCACAGGGAGAGATATGGCAGATACGCAGTATTTT	CASSTPTGRDMADTQYF
TRBV29-1	TRBJ2-7	many	TRBD1	12	TGCAGCGTTGTGGGACAGAGCTACGAGCAGTACTTC	CSVVGQSYEQYF
TRBV24-1	TRBJ1-2	many	-	12	TGTGCCACCAGTGACCCTGTCGATGGCTACACCTTC	CATSDPVDGYTF
TRBV9	TRBJ1-2	once	-	15	TGTGCCAGCAGCGTGGGGGGGACCTTATCCTTTCGCTACACCTTC	CASSVGGTLSFRYTF
TRBV20-1	TRBJ1-1	few	-	14	TGCAGTGCTGGGGACCGTCGACGGAACACTGAAGCTTTCTTT	CSAGDRRRNTEAFF
TRBV7-3	TRBJ2-3	many	TRBD2	17	TGTGCCAGCAGCTTAGGAGCGGGGGGGTTCCCACAGGATACGCAGTATTTT	CASSLGAGGFPQDTQYF
TRBV27	TRBJ2-3	many	TRBD1	18	TGTGCCAGCAGTTTTTACTCTCCGGGACAGGGTACGGCAGATACGCAGTATTTT	CASSFYSPGQGTADTQYF
TRBV6-2/TRBV6-3	TRBJ1-1	many	-	14	TGTGCCAGCAGCCTTCGGGGGGCAGGCACTGAAGCTTTCTTT	CASSLRGAGTEAFF
TRBV9	TRBJ2-1	many	-	12	TGTGCCAGCAGCCCAGAGGTGAATGAGCAGTTCTTC	CASSPEVNEQFF
TRBV14	TRBJ1-2	many	-	13	TGTGCCAGCAGCCGCGGGGAATATAGTGGCTACACCTTC	CASSRGEYSGYTF
TRBV7-2	TRBJ2-2	many	TRBD2	14	TGTGCCAGCAGCTCAGCGGGGCCCACCGGGGAGCTGTTTTTT	CASSSAGPTGELFF
TRBV27	TRBJ1-6	many	TRBD1	14	TGTGCCAGCAGTTTGAGACAGGGGGCTTCACCCCTCCACTTT	CASSLRQGASPLHF
TRBV12-5	TRBJ1-1	many	-	16	TGTGCTAGTGGTTTGATGCAGAGGTTGCGGAACACTGAAGCTTTCTTT	CASGLMQRLRNTEAFF
TRBV4-1	TRBJ1-2	many	-	14	TGCGCCAGCAGCCAAGCCGGAGGGTTTCTTGGCTACACCTTC	CASSQAGGFLGYTF
TRBV9	TRBJ2-5	few	TRBD1	15	TGTGCCAGCAGCGCGGGGACAGGGATCCAAGAGACCCAGTACTTC	CASSAGTGIQETQYF
TRBV27	TRBJ1-1	many	-	11	TGTGCCAGCAGTTCCGGGGCACGAGCTTTCTTT	CASSSGARAFF
TRBV4-1	TRBJ2-7	-	TRBD1	20	TGCGCCAGCAGCCAAATTCCGAGGACAGGGGGCGCAAATTATCACTACGAGCAGTACTTC	CASSQIPRTGGANYHYEQYF
TRBV5-1	TRBJ1-2	many	-	15	TGCGCCAGCAGCTTGGGTACGGATCTTAACTATGGCTACACCTTC	CASSLGTDLNYGYTF
TRBV12-3/TRBV12-4	TRBJ2-7	many	-	14	TGTGCCAGCAGTCCTCAGGGGTGGTTCCACGAGCAGTACTTC	CASSPQGWFHEQYF
TRBV5-4	TRBJ2-5	-	TRBD2	17	TGTGCCAGCAGCCCGGGGGGAACACGGGACTCGCCGGAGACCCAGTACTTC	CASSPGGTRDSPETQYF